This entry is about one T cell receptor (beta chain). The data are from a study of OX40 agonist ivuxolimab in advanced cancers. Germline V CDR1 and CDR2: LNHNV, YYDKDF (reference sequence). V was cut by 5 bases and J by 8 bases, with 18 bases left in between. The CDR3 is 14 residues long. Sequencing used immunoSEQ multiplex PCR; TCRdb keeps in-frame clones, though not all of them. Among about 14,000 clones listed, 65% to 85% were seen once. The source of this sequence is an adult with an advanced solid tumor such as melanoma, head and neck, liver or kidney cancer. Material: CD4+ or CD8+ T cells sorted from blood, obtained in a trial of the OX40 agonist ivuxolimab. The rearrangement joins TRBV15 to TRBJ1-2; D ambiguous. The CDR3 protein is CATSLSEGFEGYTF. The CDR3 DNA is TGTGCCACCAGCTTATCTGAGGGATTTGAAGGCTACACCTTC.